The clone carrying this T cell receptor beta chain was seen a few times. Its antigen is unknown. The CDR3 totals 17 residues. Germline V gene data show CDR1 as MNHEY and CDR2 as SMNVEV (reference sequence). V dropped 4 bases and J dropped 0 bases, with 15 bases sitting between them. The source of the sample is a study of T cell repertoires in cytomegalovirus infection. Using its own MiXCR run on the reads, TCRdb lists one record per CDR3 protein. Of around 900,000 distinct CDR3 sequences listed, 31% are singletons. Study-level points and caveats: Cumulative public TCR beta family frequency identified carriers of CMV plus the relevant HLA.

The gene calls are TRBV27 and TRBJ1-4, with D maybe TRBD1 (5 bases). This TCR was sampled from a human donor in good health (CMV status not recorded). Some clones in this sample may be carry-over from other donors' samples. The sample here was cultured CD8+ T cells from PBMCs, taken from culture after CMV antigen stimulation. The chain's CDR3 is CASSSRGGMTTNEKLFF. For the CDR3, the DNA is TGTGCCAGCAGTTCCCGGGGCGGTATGACAACTAATGAAAAACTGTTTTTT.